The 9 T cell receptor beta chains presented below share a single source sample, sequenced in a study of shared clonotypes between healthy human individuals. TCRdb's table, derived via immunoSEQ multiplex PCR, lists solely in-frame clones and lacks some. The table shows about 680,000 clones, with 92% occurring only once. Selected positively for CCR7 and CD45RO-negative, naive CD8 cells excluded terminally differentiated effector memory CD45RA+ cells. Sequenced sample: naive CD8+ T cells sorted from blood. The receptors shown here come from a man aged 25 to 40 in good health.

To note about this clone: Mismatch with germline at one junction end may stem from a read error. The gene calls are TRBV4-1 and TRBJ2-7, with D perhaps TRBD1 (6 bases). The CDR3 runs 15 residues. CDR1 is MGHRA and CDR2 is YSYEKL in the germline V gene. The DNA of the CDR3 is TGCGCCAGCAGCCAAGTCAGGGGCAGCTCCTATGAGCAGTACTTC. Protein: CASSQVRGSSYEQYF.

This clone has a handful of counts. The CDR3 sequence is CASTGMWGANVLTF. CDR3 nucleotide sequence: TGTGCCAGCACCGGGATGTGGGGGGCCAACGTCCTGACTTTC. The rearrangement links TRBV28 to TRBJ2-6; TRBD2 might be the D (5 bases). Trimming shortened V by 7 bases and J by 4 bases, and 11 bases separated the two germline ends. Germline V gives CDR1 MDHEN, CDR2 SYDVKM. This CDR3 has 14 amino acids.

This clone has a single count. The chain's CDR3 is CASSSYQTGYYGYTF. The CDR3 coding sequence is TGCGCCAGCAGCTCCTACCAGACGGGGTACTATGGCTACACCTTC. The chain couples TRBV4-1 to TRBJ1-2; D remains ambiguous. Germline CDR1 reads MGHRA; CDR2 reads YSYEKL. The CDR3 has 15 amino acids. V lost 5 bases to trimming and J lost 3 bases, with 16 bases between them.

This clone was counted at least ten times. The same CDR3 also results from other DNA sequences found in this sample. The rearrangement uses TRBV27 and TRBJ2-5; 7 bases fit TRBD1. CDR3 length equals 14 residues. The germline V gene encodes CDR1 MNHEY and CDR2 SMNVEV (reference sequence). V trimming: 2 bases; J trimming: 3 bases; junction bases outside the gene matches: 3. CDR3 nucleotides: TGTGCCAGCAGTTTACTAGGGACAGAAGAGACCCAGTACTTC. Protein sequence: CASSLLGTEETQYF.

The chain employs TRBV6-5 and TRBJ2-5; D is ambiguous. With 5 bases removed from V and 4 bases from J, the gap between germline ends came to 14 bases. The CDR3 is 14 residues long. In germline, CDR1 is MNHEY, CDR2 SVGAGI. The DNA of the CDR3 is TGTGCCAGCAGTGGGAACTCGAGGTTAGAGACCCAGTACTTC. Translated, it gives CASSGNSRLETQYF.

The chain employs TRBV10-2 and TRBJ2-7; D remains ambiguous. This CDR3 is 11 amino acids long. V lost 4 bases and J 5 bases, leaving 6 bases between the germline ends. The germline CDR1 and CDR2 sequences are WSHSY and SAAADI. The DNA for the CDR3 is TGCGCCAGCAGTGTTTACCACGAGCAGTACTTC. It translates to CASSVYHEQYF.

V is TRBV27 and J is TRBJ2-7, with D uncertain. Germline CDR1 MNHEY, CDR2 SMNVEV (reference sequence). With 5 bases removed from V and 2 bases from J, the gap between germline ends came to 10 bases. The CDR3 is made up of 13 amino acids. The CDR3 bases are TGTGCCAGCAGTCCAACAAGTACCTACGAGCAGTACTTC. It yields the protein CASSPTSTYEQYF.

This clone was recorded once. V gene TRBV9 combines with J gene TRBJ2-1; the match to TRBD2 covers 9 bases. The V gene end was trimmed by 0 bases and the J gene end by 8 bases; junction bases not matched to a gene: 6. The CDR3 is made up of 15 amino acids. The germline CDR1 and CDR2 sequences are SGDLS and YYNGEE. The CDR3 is CASSVATGLAHEQFF. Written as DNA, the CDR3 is TGTGCCAGCAGCGTAGCTACGGGACTAGCTCATGAGCAGTTCTTC.

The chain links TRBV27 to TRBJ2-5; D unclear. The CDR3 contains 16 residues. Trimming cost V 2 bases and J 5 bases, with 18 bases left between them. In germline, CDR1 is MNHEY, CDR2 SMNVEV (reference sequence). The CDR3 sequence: CASSLVQPRAHETQYF. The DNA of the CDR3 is TGTGCCAGCAGTTTAGTACAGCCCCGAGCCCACGAGACCCAGTACTTC.